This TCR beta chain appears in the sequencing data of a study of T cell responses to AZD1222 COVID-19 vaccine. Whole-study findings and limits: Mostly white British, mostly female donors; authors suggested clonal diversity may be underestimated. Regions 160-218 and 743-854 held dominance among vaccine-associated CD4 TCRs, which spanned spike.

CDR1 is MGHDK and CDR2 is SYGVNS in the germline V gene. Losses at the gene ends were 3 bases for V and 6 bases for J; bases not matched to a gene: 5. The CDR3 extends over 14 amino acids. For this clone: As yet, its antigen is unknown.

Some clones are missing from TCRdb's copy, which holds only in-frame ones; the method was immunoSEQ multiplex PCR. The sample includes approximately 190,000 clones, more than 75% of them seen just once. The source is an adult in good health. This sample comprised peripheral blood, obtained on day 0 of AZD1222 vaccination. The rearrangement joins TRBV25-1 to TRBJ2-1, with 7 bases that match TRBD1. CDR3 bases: TGTGCCAGCAGTGAGGCCGGGACAGTCAATGAGCAGTTCTTC. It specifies CASSEAGTVNEQFF.